A selection of T cell receptor beta chains follows, all from one sample in a study of T cell responses to AZD1222 COVID-19 vaccine. The table came from immunoSEQ multiplex PCR; TCRdb's copy has only in-frame clones and leaves some out. This table holds over 120,000 clones, around 83% found once. Source: peripheral blood, taken 28 days after the second AZD1222 dose. Receptors originate from an adult who received the AZD1222 COVID-19 vaccine. Each CDR3 is given with its conserved first and last residue. D genes are given only for firm matches. Some rows mark clone size as missing; the rest say once, few, many or name a class of expanded clone.

>TRBV7-2|NA|TRBJ1-1|NA
CASSLERLTEAFF
TGTGCCAGCAGCTTAGAGAGGCTAACTGAAGCTTTCTTT
>TRBV6-5|NA|TRBJ2-7|NA
CASTPIVGEQYF
TGTGCCAGCACCCCCATCGTGGGCGAGCAGTACTTC
>TRBV20-1|NA|TRBJ2-7|NA
CSANGLDEQYF
TGCAGTGCGAACGGCTTGGACGAGCAGTACTTC
>TRBV28|NA|TRBJ1-1|NA
CASSFGGSVAFF
TGTGCCAGCAGTTTTGGTGGCTCAGTAGCTTTCTTT
>TRBV3-1/TRBV3-2|NA|TRBJ2-1|NA
CASSQGTVANEQFF
TGTGCCAGCAGCCAAGGTACCGTAGCGAATGAGCAGTTCTTC
>TRBV18|TRBD1|TRBJ2-2|NA
CASSQTGLQAGELFF
TGTGCCAGCTCACAGACAGGGCTGCAGGCCGGGGAGCTGTTTTTT
>TRBV5-4|NA|TRBJ2-2|NA
CASSLASFEELFF
TGTGCCAGCAGCTTGGCCAGCTTTGAGGAGCTGTTTTTT
>TRBV29-1|TRBD1|TRBJ1-5|NA
CSVERVGQASNQPQHF
TGCAGCGTTGAGAGGGTAGGACAGGCTAGCAATCAGCCCCAGCATTTT
>TRBV11-3|NA|TRBJ2-2|NA
CASSLEGAGTGELFF
TGTGCCAGCAGCTTAGAGGGGGCGGGCACCGGGGAGCTGTTTTTT
>TRBV9|NA|TRBJ2-7|NA
CATSVGVGSYEQYF
TGTGCCACCTCGGTCGGGGTTGGCTCCTACGAGCAGTACTTC
>TRBV12-5|NA|TRBJ2-1|NA
CASAVDLGGYNEQFF
TGTGCTAGTGCTGTGGATCTAGGAGGGTACAATGAGCAGTTCTTC
>TRBV11-2|TRBD1|TRBJ1-1|NA
CASSQQGTNTEAFF
TGTGCCAGCAGCCAACAGGGGACGAACACTGAAGCTTTCTTT
>TRBV4-1|NA|TRBJ2-5|once
CASSQDNGGYETQYF
TGCGCCAGCAGCCAAGATAACGGTGGATATGAGACCCAGTACTTC
>TRBV28|NA|TRBJ1-5|NA
CASSPRFEGNQPQHF
TGTGCCAGCAGTCCGCGTTTTGAGGGCAATCAGCCCCAGCATTTT
>TRBV5-1|NA|TRBJ1-4|NA
CASSLQSTNEKLFF
TGCGCCAGCAGCTTGCAGTCAACTAATGAAAAACTGTTTTTT
>TRBV28|TRBD1|TRBJ1-5|NA
CASSLGTGGLIQPQHF
TGTGCCAGCAGTTTGGGGACAGGGGGGTTGATTCAGCCCCAGCATTTT